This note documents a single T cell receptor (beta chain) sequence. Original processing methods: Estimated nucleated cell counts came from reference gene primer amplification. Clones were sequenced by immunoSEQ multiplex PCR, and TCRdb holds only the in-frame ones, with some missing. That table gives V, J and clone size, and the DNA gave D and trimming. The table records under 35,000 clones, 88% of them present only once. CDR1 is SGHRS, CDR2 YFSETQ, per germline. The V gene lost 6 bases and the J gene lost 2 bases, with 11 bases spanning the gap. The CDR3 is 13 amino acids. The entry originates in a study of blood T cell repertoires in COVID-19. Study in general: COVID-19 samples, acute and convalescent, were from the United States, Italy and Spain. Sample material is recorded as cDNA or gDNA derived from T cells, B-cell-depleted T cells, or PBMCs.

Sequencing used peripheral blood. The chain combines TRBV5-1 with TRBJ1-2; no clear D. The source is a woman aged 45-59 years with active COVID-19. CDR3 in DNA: TGCGCCAGCAAATCTTACAGCAACTATGGCTACACCTTC. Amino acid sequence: CASKSYSNYGYTF. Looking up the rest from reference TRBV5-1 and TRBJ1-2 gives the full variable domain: KAGVTQTPRYLIKTRGQQVTLSCSPISGHRSVSWYQQTPGQGLQFLFEYFSETQRNKGNFPGRFSGRQFSNSRSEMNVSTLELGDSALYLCASKSYSNYGYTFGSGTRLTVV.